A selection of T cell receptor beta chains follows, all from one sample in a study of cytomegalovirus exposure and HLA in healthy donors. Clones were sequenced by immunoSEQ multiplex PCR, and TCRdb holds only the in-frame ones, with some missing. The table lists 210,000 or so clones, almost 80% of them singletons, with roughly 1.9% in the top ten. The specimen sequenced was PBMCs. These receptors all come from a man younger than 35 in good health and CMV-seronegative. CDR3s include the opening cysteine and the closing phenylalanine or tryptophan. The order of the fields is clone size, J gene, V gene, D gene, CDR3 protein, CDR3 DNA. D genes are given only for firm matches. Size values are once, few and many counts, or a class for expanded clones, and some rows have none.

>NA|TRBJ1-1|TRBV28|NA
CASSFPLQGNTEAFF
TGTGCCAGCAGTTTCCCTCTACAGGGGAACACTGAAGCTTTCTTT
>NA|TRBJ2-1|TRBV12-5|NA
CASGLVIRAYNEQFF
TGTGCTAGTGGTTTGGTAATCCGGGCCTACAATGAGCAGTTCTTC
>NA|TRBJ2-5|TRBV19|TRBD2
CASSLPRISGEQETQYF
TGTGCCAGTAGTCTGCCCCGCATTAGCGGGGAGCAAGAGACCCAGTACTTC
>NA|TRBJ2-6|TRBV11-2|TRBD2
CASSRGLAGISGANVLTF
TGTGCCAGCAGCCGGGGACTAGCGGGAATATCTGGGGCCAACGTCCTGACTTTC
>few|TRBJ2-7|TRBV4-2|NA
CASSQDILQGTASYEQYF
TGTGCCAGCAGCCAAGATATTTTGCAGGGCACGGCTTCCTACGAGCAGTACTTC
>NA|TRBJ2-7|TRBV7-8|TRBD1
CASSPSGTGTDEQYF
TGTGCCAGCAGCCCGTCCGGGACAGGGACCGACGAGCAGTACTTC
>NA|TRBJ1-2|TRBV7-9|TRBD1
CSSSLSGQGGYGYTF
TGTTCCAGCAGCCTGTCGGGACAGGGAGGCTATGGCTACACCTTC
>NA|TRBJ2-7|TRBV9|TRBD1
CASSADRGRVDEQYF
TGTGCCAGCAGCGCTGACAGGGGGCGAGTGGACGAGCAGTACTTC
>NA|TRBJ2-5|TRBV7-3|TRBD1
CASSPGTALSETQYF
TGTGCCAGCAGCCCCGGGACAGCATTGAGCGAGACCCAGTACTTC
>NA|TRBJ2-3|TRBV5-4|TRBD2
CASSQGLAEKDF
TGTGCCAGCAGCCAAGGACTAGCGGAAAAGGATTTT
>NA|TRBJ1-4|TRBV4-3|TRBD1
CASSQPVGTGGLNEKLFF
TGCGCCAGCAGCCAGCCCGTTGGGACAGGGGGACTAAATGAAAAACTGTTTTTT
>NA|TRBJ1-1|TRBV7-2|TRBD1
CASGKTQGDTEAFF
TGTGCCAGCGGAAAGACTCAGGGGGACACTGAAGCTTTCTTT
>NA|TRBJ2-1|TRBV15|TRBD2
CATSRGLAADNEQFF
TGTGCCACCAGCAGGGGACTAGCGGCTGACAATGAGCAGTTCTTC
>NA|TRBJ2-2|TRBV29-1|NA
CSVDRVNTGELFF
TGCAGCGTTGACAGGGTAAACACCGGGGAGCTGTTTTTT
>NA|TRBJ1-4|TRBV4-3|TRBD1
CASSQENYGTAYEKLFF
TGCGCCAGCAGCCAAGAAAATTACGGGACAGCTTATGAAAAACTGTTTTTT
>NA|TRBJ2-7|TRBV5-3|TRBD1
CARSFGAGTGSYEQYF
TGTGCCAGAAGCTTTGGGGCCGGGACAGGGAGCTACGAGCAGTACTTC
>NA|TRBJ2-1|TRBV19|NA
CASSIMTGSDNEQFF
TGTGCCAGTAGTATAATGACAGGTAGCGACAATGAGCAGTTCTTC
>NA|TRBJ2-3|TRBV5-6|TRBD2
CASSHLAGGSTDTQYF
TGTGCCAGCAGCCACCTAGCGGGGGGGAGCACAGATACGCAGTATTTT
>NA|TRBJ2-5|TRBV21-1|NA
CASSKEGLVQETQYF
TGTGCCAGCAGCAAAGAGGGGCTAGTACAAGAGACCCAGTACTTC
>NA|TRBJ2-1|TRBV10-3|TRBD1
CAISDPGQGSRGEQFF
TGTGCCATCAGTGACCCCGGACAGGGGAGTAGGGGCGAGCAGTTCTTC
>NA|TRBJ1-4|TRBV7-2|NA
CASSLTFGGTNEKLFF
TGTGCCAGCAGCTTAACGTTCGGGGGAACTAATGAAAAACTGTTTTTT
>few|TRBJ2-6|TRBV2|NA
CASSAGSGANVLTF
TGTGCCAGCAGTGCGGGTTCTGGGGCCAACGTCCTGACTTTC
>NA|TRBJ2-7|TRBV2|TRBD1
CASSADRVYEQYF
TGTGCCAGCAGTGCCGACAGGGTCTACGAGCAGTACTTC